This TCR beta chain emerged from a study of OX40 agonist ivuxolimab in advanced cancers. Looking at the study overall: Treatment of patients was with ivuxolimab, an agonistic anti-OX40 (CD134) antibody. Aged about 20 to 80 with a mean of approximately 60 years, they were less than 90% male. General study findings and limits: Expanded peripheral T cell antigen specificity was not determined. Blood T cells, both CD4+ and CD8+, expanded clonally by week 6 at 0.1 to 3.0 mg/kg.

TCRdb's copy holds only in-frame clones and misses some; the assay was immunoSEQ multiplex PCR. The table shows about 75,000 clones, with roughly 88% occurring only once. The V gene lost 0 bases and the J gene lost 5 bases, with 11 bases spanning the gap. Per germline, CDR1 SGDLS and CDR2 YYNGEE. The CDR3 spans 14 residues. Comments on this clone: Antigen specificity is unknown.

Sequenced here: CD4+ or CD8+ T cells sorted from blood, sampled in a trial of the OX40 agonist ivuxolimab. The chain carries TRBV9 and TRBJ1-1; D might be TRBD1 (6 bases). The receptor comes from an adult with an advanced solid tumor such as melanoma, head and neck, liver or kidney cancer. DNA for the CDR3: TGTGCCAGCAGCGTAGCGGTTCAGGGGACTGAAGCTTTCTTT. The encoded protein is CASSVAVQGTEAFF.